The 20 T cell receptor beta chains reported below all come from one sample, sequenced in a study of shared clonotypes between healthy human individuals (dated by TCRdb to the early 2020s). To prepare the library, the immunoSEQ multiplex PCR assay was applied. TCRdb retrieved this table from immuneACCESS and kept in-frame rearrangements only. Not all clones are present; in checked studies, unresolved V genes account for under half, and no reason is known for the remainder. Recorded for this sample are about 2.3 million clones; over 85% of them occurred a single time. The top ten clonotypes cover approximately 0.4% of the sample. Sequencing used naive CD4+ T cells from PBMCs. According to the study, the label for this sample's cell subset or site signals: CD45RA+ positively selected. The source is a man in his late teens or twenties in good health. Some clones in this sample may be carry-over from other donors' samples.

The genes are TRBV6-5 and TRBJ2-7, with D unresolved. V was shortened by 0 bases and J by 12 bases, with 15 bases between the two germline ends. The CDR3 has 13 residues. CDR1 and CDR2 from the germline V gene are MNHEY and SVGAGI. CDR3 protein: CASSYSIPGQWYF. Written as DNA, the CDR3 is TGTGCCAGCAGTTACTCTATCCCGGGTCAGTGGTACTTC.

The chain couples TRBV15 to TRBJ1-5, with D possibly matching TRBD1 (5 bases). The V gene lost 0 bases and the J gene lost 3 bases, with 9 bases spanning the gap. The CDR3 spans 15 residues. CDR1 LNHNV and CDR2 YYDKDF come from the germline V gene (reference sequence). CDR3 in DNA: TGTGCCACCAGCAGAGATCGGGGCTACAATCAGCCCCAGCATTTT. Translation: CATSRDRGYNQPQHF.

This chain connects TRBV7-3 to TRBJ2-1; 7 bases align to TRBD1. CDR3 size: 15 residues. The V and J ends lost 3 bases and 0 bases, in that order; junction bases with no gene match: 2. Germline lookup yields CDR1 SGHTA and CDR2 FQGTGA. Here the CDR3 DNA reads TGTGCCAGCAGCTTGGGGGACAGCTCCTACAATGAGCAGTTCTTC. Translating gives CASSLGDSSYNEQFF.

The genes are TRBV11-3 and TRBJ2-1; TRBD2 is a possible D gene (6 bases). The V gene lost 1 base and the J gene lost 4 bases, with 11 bases spanning the gap. Per germline, CDR1 SGHNT and CDR2 YENEEA. This CDR3 contains 15 residues. For the CDR3, the DNA is TGTGCCAGCAGCTTAGGATCTAGCGCATACAATGAGCAGTTCTTC. Its protein product is CASSLGSSAYNEQFF. The full variable domain, with the rest looked up from reference TRBV11-3 and TRBJ2-1, is EAGVVQSPRYKIIEKKQPVAFWCNPISGHNTLYWYLQNLGQGPELLIRYENEEAVDDSQLPKDRFSAERLKGVDSTLKIQPAELGDSAVYLCASSLGSSAYNEQFFGPGTRLTVL.

The chain carries TRBV7-2 and TRBJ1-2, with D possibly being TRBD1 (5 bases). Trimming removed 1 base from V and 4 bases from J, with 16 bases in between. Germline assignment: CDR1 SGHTA and CDR2 FQGNSA. This CDR3 comprises 16 residues. The CDR3 DNA reads as TGTGCCAGCAGCTTAGACGGAACGGGGGGAAGCTATGGCTACACCTTC. It codes for CASSLDGTGGSYGYTF.

In its sample, this clone was seen once. The chain has TRBV4-3 and TRBJ2-2, with 9 positions matching TRBD2. The CDR3 is made up of 15 amino acids. J lost 1 base, V lost 4 bases, and 1 base had no gene match. CDR1 and CDR2 (germline): LGHNA, YSLEER. The CDR3 here is CASSRTSVNTGELFF. In DNA, the CDR3 is TGCGCCAGCAGCCGGACTAGCGTGAACACCGGGGAGCTGTTTTTT.

For this clone: Within the sample, other DNA sequences also encode this same CDR3. The rearrangement joins TRBV9 to TRBJ2-3; a possible D gene is TRBD2 (6 bases). Germline V gene lookup returns CDR1 SGDLS and CDR2 YYNGEE. The V gene lost 2 bases and the J gene lost 0 bases, with 7 bases spanning the gap. The CDR3 spans 14 residues. Here the CDR3 DNA reads TGTGCCAGCAGCGTCGCGGGAAGCACAGATACGCAGTATTTT. This codes for CASSVAGSTDTQYF.

The J gene is TRBJ1-3, the V gene TRBV21-1. TRBV21-1 corresponds to a pseudogene. The CDR3 runs 16 residues. CDR3 in DNA: TGTGCCAGCAGCAAAATGGTGAGGGCCGCTGGAAACACCATATATTTT. This translates into CASSKMVRAAGNTIYF.

The V and J genes are TRBV28 and TRBJ1-5; D uncertain. This CDR3 region has 15 residues. CDR1 and CDR2 from the germline V gene are MDHEN and SYDVKM. V shed 7 bases and J shed 6 bases, with 19 bases lying between them. The CDR3 DNA reads TGTGCCAGCAAAAAATCCGGGCCAATCAGTCAGCCCCAGCATTTT. Amino acids: CASKKSGPISQPQHF.

The V call is TRBV5-4, the J call TRBJ2-3; TRBD2 matches at 7 bases. The ends lost 4 bases at V and 4 bases at J; junction bases unmatched: 6. The CDR3 sequence is 14 residues long. Germline V gene sequence: CDR1 SGHNT, CDR2 YYREEE (reference sequence). The CDR3 region is CASSDSSGPDTQYF. The CDR3 DNA reads TGTGCCAGCAGCGATTCTAGCGGACCAGATACGCAGTATTTT.

This chain links TRBV5-4 with TRBJ2-1; no clear D. Per the germline V gene, CDR1 is SGHNT and CDR2 is YYREEE (reference sequence). V lost 4 bases and J 6 bases, leaving 11 bases between the germline ends. This CDR3 has 13 residues. This CDR3 is CASSRPPANEQFF. As DNA, the CDR3 is TGTGCCAGCAGCCGACCCCCTGCCAATGAGCAGTTCTTC.

The rearrangement links TRBV5-4 to TRBJ2-7; 15 nucleotides line up with TRBD2. CDR1 SGHNT and CDR2 YYREEE come from the germline V gene (reference sequence). With 3 bases clipped from V and 7 bases from J, the junction kept 11 bases outside the gene matches. This CDR3 spans 17 amino acids. CDR3 nucleotide sequence: TGTGCCAGCAGCTCCAGGCCGGGACTAGCGGGAGGTCAGGAGCAGTACTTC. The encoded protein is CASSSRPGLAGGQEQYF.

The chain employs TRBV9 and TRBJ2-7, with 8 bases that match TRBD1. Per the germline V gene, CDR1 is SGDLS and CDR2 is YYNGEE. The V gene end was trimmed by 3 bases and the J gene end by 3 bases; junction bases not matched to a gene: 5. CDR3 length: 14 residues. The CDR3: CASSADRADYEQYF. CDR3 DNA sequence: TGTGCCAGCAGCGCGGACAGGGCAGACTACGAGCAGTACTTC. The whole variable domain, filled in from reference TRBV9 and TRBJ2-7, reads DSGVTQTPKHLITATGQRVTLRCSPRSGDLSVYWYQQSLDQGLQFLIQYYNGEERAKGNILERFSAQQFPDLHSELNLSSLELGDSALYFCASSADRADYEQYFGPGTRLTVT.

Of note for this clone: This sample includes further DNA sequences coding for the same CDR3. V is TRBV4-2 and J is TRBJ2-7; 8 bases are shared with TRBD2. CDR3 length: 15 amino acids. V lost 0 bases to trimming and J lost 2 bases; unmatched junction nucleotides: 3. In germline, CDR1 is LGHNA, CDR2 YNFKEQ. The CDR3 DNA follows: TGTGCCAGCAGCCAAGATTACGGGAGGGCCTACGAGCAGTACTTC. This gives the protein CASSQDYGRAYEQYF.

This clone has ten or more counts. The CDR3 nucleotides read TGTGCCAGCAATATCGGACGGGACGTGACCGAGCAGTACTTC. Amino acid sequence: CASNIGRDVTEQYF. This sequence joins TRBV2 and TRBJ2-7; either TRBD1 or TRBD2 may supply D (5 bases each). The germline V gene encodes CDR1 SNHLY and CDR2 FYNNEI. The CDR3 spans 14 residues. The V and J ends lost 7 bases and 6 bases respectively, with 19 bases between them.

V is TRBV7-3 and J is TRBJ1-5; possible D gene TRBD1, 6 bases. Germline lookup yields CDR1 SGHTA and CDR2 FQGTGA. This CDR3 is 17 amino acids long. V lost 3 bases to trimming and J lost 0 bases, with 15 bases between them. In nucleotides, the CDR3 is TGTGCCAGCAGCTTCCGGGGGCGCGGGGGTAGCAATCAGCCCCAGCATTTT. The encoded protein is CASSFRGRGGSNQPQHF.

The rearrangement joins TRBV28 to TRBJ1-5; tentative D call: TRBD1 (5 bases). The CDR3 length is 15 residues. The germline V gene encodes CDR1 MDHEN and CDR2 SYDVKM. Between the trimmed V and J ends, which lost 2 bases and 6 bases, there was a span of 14 bases. CDR3 nucleotides: TGTGCCAGCAGTTTAGTATCAGGGATCGGTCAGCCCCAGCATTTT. Amino acids: CASSLVSGIGQPQHF.

The rearrangement uses TRBV7-2 and TRBJ1-2; tentative D call: TRBD1 (6 bases). The CDR3 extends over 14 amino acids. The V end lost 6 bases, the J end lost 3 bases, and 14 bases lay between the germline ends. Germline CDR1 reads SGHTA; CDR2 reads FQGNSA. The CDR3 DNA follows: TGTGCCAGCAGACCACAGGGTTGGGACTATGGCTACACCTTC. This encodes CASRPQGWDYGYTF.

The V and J genes are TRBV6-5 and TRBJ1-1, with D possibly matching TRBD1 (5 bases). This CDR3 is 13 amino acids long. V was cut by 6 bases and J by 0 bases, with 8 bases left in between. The germline V gene has CDR1 MNHEY and CDR2 SVGAGI. The CDR3 is CASRPGMNTEAFF. DNA for the CDR3: TGTGCCAGCAGGCCAGGGATGAACACTGAAGCTTTCTTT.

Comments on this clone: Distinct nucleotide sequences in the sample also encode this CDR3. The chain carries TRBV6-5 and TRBJ2-7, with D perhaps matching TRBD1 (6 bases). The CDR3 consists of 13 residues. Trimming took 0 bases from V and 6 from J, leaving 9 bases between them. CDR1 is MNHEY, CDR2 SVGAGI, per germline. In DNA, the CDR3 is TGTGCCAGCAGTTACTCGAGGGGGAGCGAGCAGTACTTC. The encoded protein is CASSYSRGSEQYF.